Following are 9 T cell receptor beta chains from one sample sequenced in a study of breast tumors, draining lymph nodes, adjacent tissues (dated by TCRdb to 2016 to 2018). Lymph node samples were obtained from the axillary draining lymph nodes of breast cancer patients. Library preparation used multiplex PCR. Instrument on record: Illumina HiSeq 2000. TCRdb passed the public sequencing reads through fastp at Q25 and MiXCR, retaining productive beta sequences. Rows are unified per CDR3 protein, each entry keeping the most common DNA and genes. Across this sample there are roughly 130,000 distinct CDR3 sequences, with approximately 20% seen only once. Approximately 3.5% of the sample lies in the top ten. The source material was axillary lymph node tissue. The receptor set was obtained from a female donor with breast cancer. Some clones in this sample may be carry-over from other donors' samples.

In its sample, this clonotype was seen many times. J is TRBJ2-3 and V is TRBV12-3 or TRBV12-4, with D possibly being TRBD2 (5 bases). Trimming pared 6 bases from V and 1 base from J, leaving 14 bases between. The CDR3 has 15 residues. The CDR3 protein is CASRPGIGGTDTQYF. CDR3 DNA sequence: TGTGCCAGCAGACCGGGGATAGGCGGCACAGATACGCAGTATTTT.

Concerning this clonotype itself: A much larger clone lies a single base off, so this may be a read error. The J gene is TRBJ2-1, the V gene TRBV6-5; unclear D gene. The length of the CDR3 is 16 residues. Germline lookup yields CDR1 MNHEY and CDR2 SVGAGI. Trimming took off 2 bases at V and 6 bases at J, with 17 bases between the two ends. CDR3 region: CASSYKSSPPINEQFF. CDR3 in DNA: TGTGCCAGCAGTTACAAGTCGTCGCCCCCGATCAATGAGCAGTTCTTC.

This clonotype was seen many times. The chain links TRBV5-1 to TRBJ1-2, with TRBD1 as a possible D gene (5 bases). The CDR3 runs to 14 residues. V was cut by 0 bases and J by 11 bases, with 17 bases left in between. Germline loops: CDR1 SGHRS, CDR2 YFSETQ. The CDR3 spells CASSLESGREGYTF. The DNA for the CDR3 is TGCGCCAGCAGCTTGGAGTCGGGACGGGAGGGTTACACCTTC.

As concerns this clonotype: A read error may explain this, as a much larger clone is one base away. The chain is built from TRBV5-1 and TRBJ2-3; TRBD2 agrees at 10 bases. Germline CDR1 and CDR2: SGHRS and YFSETQ. The ends lost 6 bases at V and 6 bases at J; junction bases unmatched: 10. CDR3 length: 15 residues. The CDR3 coding sequence is TGCGCCAGCAAGAGGCCAGCGGGAGGGGCTGATACGCAGTATTTT. Protein sequence: CASKRPAGGADTQYF.

This clonotype was seen at least ten times. The CDR3 is CASSLLGHGLNGYTF. The CDR3 bases are TGTGCCAGCAGCTTGTTGGGTCACGGCCTTAATGGCTACACCTTC. The chain carries TRBV5-5 and TRBJ1-2; no reliable D call. The ends were cut back, 1 base at V and 6 bases at J, with 16 bases in the middle. Germline CDR1 reads SGHKS; CDR2 reads YYEKEE (reference sequence). There are 15 residues in the CDR3.

This sequence joins TRBV7-3 and TRBJ1-1, with D perhaps matching TRBD1 (6 bases). The CDR3 has 15 amino acids. V was pared by 7 bases and J by 2 bases, with 17 bases between. Germline V gene lookup returns CDR1 SGHTA and CDR2 FQGTGA. CDR3 sequence reads: CASNQGGRGNTEAFF. The CDR3 nucleotides are TGTGCCAGCAACCAAGGGGGTAGAGGAAACACTGAAGCTTTCTTT.

This clonotype has at least ten counts. The chain employs TRBV20-1 and TRBJ2-3; TRBD2 agrees at 7 bases. This CDR3 comprises 11 residues. V lost 8 bases and J lost 2; bases outside the gene matches: 1. Germline loops: CDR1 DFQATT, CDR2 SNEGSKA (reference sequence). The CDR3 sequence is CSLADTDTQYF. In DNA form, the CDR3 reads TGCAGTCTAGCGGACACAGATACGCAGTATTTT.

This clonotype has at least ten counts. This rearrangement joins TRBV10-3 to TRBJ2-1, with TRBD2 matching 7 bases. J gave up 8 bases and V 7 bases, and 17 bases lay outside the gene matches. Germline CDR1 is ENHRY and CDR2 is SYGVKD. The CDR3 covers 16 residues. CDR3 loop: CAITGIIGGRRHEQFF. The CDR3 region has the DNA TGTGCCATCACCGGGATAATCGGCGGGAGAAGACATGAGCAGTTCTTC.

J is TRBJ1-4 and V is TRBV18, with D possibly TRBD1 on 6 matching bases. CDR3 length: 16 residues. Germline V lookup: CDR1 KGHSH, CDR2 LQKENI. V gave up 6 bases and J gave up 0 bases, with 14 bases separating them. CDR3 bases: TGTGCCAGCTCGCGAGGGGGAGATGCAACTAATGAAAAACTGTTTTTT. Translating it yields CASSRGGDATNEKLFF. Full variable domain (missing parts from reference TRBV18 and TRBJ1-4): NAGVMQNPRHLVRRRGQEARLRCSPMKGHSHVYWYRQLPEEGLKFMVYLQKENIIDESGMPKERFSAEFPKEGPSILRIQQVVRGDSAAYFCASSRGGDATNEKLFFGSGTQLSVL.